This TCR beta chain was captured by sequencing in a study of response to subunit inactivated influenza vaccine. Overall study results and limits: The authors put forward the suggestion that each seasonal influenza vaccination may bring in only a limited number of new T cells.

As concerns this clonotype: The antigen is unknown.

TCRdb re-analysed the RT-PCR reads in MiXCR, keeping a single row per CDR3 protein. The repertoire holds roughly 620,000 distinct CDR3 sequences, with about 11% as singletons. V shed 1 base and J shed 9 bases, with 14 bases lying between them. CDR3 size: 14 residues. Germline V gives CDR1 SGDLS, CDR2 YYNGEE. These same data were also listed under a study on T cells expressing NK-cell markers. From that paper: UMI-tagged 5'RACE template switching yielded the TCR beta cDNA. It was from sorted CD3+CD56+NKG2C+, CD3+CD56+NKG2C- and CD3+CD56-NKG2C+ T cells that TCR beta repertoires came. The authors sequenced eight donors, of whom seven were HCMV-seropositive and one was seronegative. Dominant NKG2C+ clonotypes in six donors made up about 1.0-7.5% of CD8+ T cells.

The TCR was taken from a man aged 50 to 59 who received an inactivated influenza vaccine. The specimen comprised PBMCs from blood, sampled on the day of vaccination. This chain uses TRBV9 with TRBJ2-1; tentative D call: TRBD2 (6 bases). The DNA of the CDR3 is TGTGCCAGCAGCGTACGCCGGGGAGGAGCTGAGCAGTTCTTC. Translation gives CASSVRRGGAEQFF.